This TCR beta chain is drawn from a study of blood T cell repertoires in COVID-19. At the level of the study: Some COVID-19 samples were acute and others convalescent; all came from the United States, Italy and Spain. In each case, the material was cDNA or gDNA derived from T cells, B-cell-depleted T cells, or PBMCs.

Germline V gene data show CDR1 as SGHTA and CDR2 as FQGNSA. Trimming cost V 4 bases and J 3 bases, with 10 bases left between them. The CDR3 runs 13 residues. Per the original methods: Counts of nucleated cells, estimated from reference gene primer amplification, were obtained. TCRdb's copy holds only in-frame clones and misses some; the assay was immunoSEQ multiplex PCR. The DNA gave D and trimming, while V, J and clone size come from that table. The table lists more than 300,000 clones, 80% to 90% of them singletons. This clone was picked up a small number of times. The origin of this receptor is a woman in her fifties or sixties with acute or convalescent COVID-19. Material: peripheral blood. The chain uses TRBV7-2 and TRBJ2-7, with a tentative D call TRBD1 (5 bases). The CDR3 bases are TGTGCCAGCAGCTGGGGCTCCTACTACGAGCAGTACTTC. This translates into CASSWGSYYEQYF.